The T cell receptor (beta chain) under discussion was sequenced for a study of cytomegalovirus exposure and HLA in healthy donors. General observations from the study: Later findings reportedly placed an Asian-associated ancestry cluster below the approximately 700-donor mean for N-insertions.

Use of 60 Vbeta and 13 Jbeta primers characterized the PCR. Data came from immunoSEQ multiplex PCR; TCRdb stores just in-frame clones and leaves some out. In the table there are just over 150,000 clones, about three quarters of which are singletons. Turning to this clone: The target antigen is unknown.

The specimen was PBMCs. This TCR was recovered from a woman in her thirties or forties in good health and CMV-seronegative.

This CDR3 is CASSYIQASNQPQHF. In DNA form, the CDR3 reads TGTGCCAGCAGTTACATTCAGGCTAGCAATCAGCCCCAGCATTTT. The rearrangement links TRBV6-5 to TRBJ1-5, with unresolved D. Germline V gives CDR1 MNHEY, CDR2 SVGAGI. Trimming removed 2 bases from V and 0 bases from J, with 8 bases in between. The CDR3 is 15 amino acids.